This TCR beta chain was identified during a study of identical twins. The CDR3 is 14 residues long. J was trimmed by 6 bases and V by 4 bases; bases with no gene match: 8. Germline lookup yields CDR1 SGHRS and CDR2 YFSETQ. This clonotype was counted ten times or more. Unique molecular identifiers were present on the cDNA, and a universal primer site came from template switching. TCRdb redid the calling of the 5' RACE reads with MiXCR, one entry per CDR3 protein. The sample holds 690,000 or so distinct CDR3 sequences, approximately 9% seen once. These records were also assigned to another study, of yellow fever vaccine responses in identical twins.

This chain uses TRBV5-1 with TRBJ1-1; TRBD1 matches 8 bases. This clonotype was sampled from a woman under 30 in good health. The sequenced sample was PBMCs. CDR3: CASSNKTGAAEAFF. The DNA for the CDR3 is TGCGCCAGCAGCAACAAGACAGGGGCCGCTGAAGCTTTCTTT. Looking up the rest from reference TRBV5-1 and TRBJ1-1 gives the full variable domain: KAGVTQTPRYLIKTRGQQVTLSCSPISGHRSVSWYQQTPGQGLQFLFEYFSETQRNKGNFPGRFSGRQFSNSRSEMNVSTLELGDSALYLCASSNKTGAAEAFFGQGTRLTVV.